What follows is one TCR beta chain and its context. No antigen is known for it. No quality values exist for individual bases; no much larger clone is one base distant. V and J are trimmed by 5 bases and 9 bases, and the gene matches miss 9 bases of the junction. The germline V gene gives CDR1 as SGHVS and CDR2 as FQNEAQ. Counted from cysteine to phenylalanine, this CDR3 has 15 amino acids. CDR3 DNA only is kept here, 45 bases in frame from base 1. The CDR3 regions of human TCRbeta chains were analyzed by immunosequencing. Per the original workflow: TCRs in the repertoires were compared against a reference library of SARS-CoV-2-specific TCRs that had been generated with the MIRA antigen-specificity platform. Breadth meant the fraction of unique TCRs that were SARS-CoV-2-associated, whereas depth meant the fraction of total T cells that were SARS-CoV-2-associated. Using the MIRA data, each spike-specific TCR was assigned both to the spike region to which the TCR was reactive and to a CD4 or CD8 class. Log10-transformed breadth and depth values were compared by one-way ANOVA with Sidak's multiple comparisons tests. TCRdb took this table from immuneACCESS and kept in-frame rearrangements with V and J called. Such tables lack part of the clones; where checked against another copy, unresolved V genes explain under half of the gap, and the rest is unexplained. That table gives V, J and clone size, and the DNA gave D and trimming. Across this sample there are about 79,000 clones, with roughly nine tenths seen only once. The ten largest clonotypes hold around 7.1% of the sample.

Per the publication, the time point label means: baseline before first vaccination. The sample's treatment or condition, from its label and the paper: meningococcal conjugate vaccine given as trial control. The vaccinee samples were drawn from two UK trials, COV001 and COV002, one of which was a single-blind randomized controlled phase 2/3 trial testing AZD1222 (ChAdOx1 nCoV-19) in healthy adults. Trial participant PBMC samples were collected at day 0 and day 28 after the second dose for TCRbeta chain sequencing. The data were obtained in a study of T cell responses to AZD1222 COVID-19 vaccine listed by TCRdb under 2021. Study-level background: A total of over 230 trial participants underwent TCR sequencing, of whom roughly 210 received two doses of AZD1222 and around 25 received two doses of the MenACWY control vaccine. Enrollment into the trials was organized by age into subgroups of 18-55, 56-69 and 70-plus years, and those subgroups contained approximately 160, 26 and 62 TCR-sequenced participants, respectively.

Results the study describes overall, beyond this receptor: Conclusions about previously exposed vaccinees are limited, since just six or seven AZD1222 recipients were seropositive for SARS-CoV-2 at baseline. Most participants were white British and females outnumbered males, and the authors suggested that clonal diversity may have been underestimated. Nearly half of unique spike-specific TCRs reportedly recognized epitopes outside regions mutated in the B.1.351 and B.1.1.7 variants. CD4 TCRs associated with the vaccine covered the entire spike protein, and the dominant responses were in regions 160-218 and 743-854. After two AZD1222 doses, spike-specific TCR breadth and depth were significantly higher than at day 0 and than in MenACWY recipients. No day 14 peak-response samples were available, so repertoires were characterized only after the peak T cell response. In the small 56-69-year group, the increase in depth fell short of significance, most likely because of low power.

Recombination connected TRBV7-8 to TRBJ1-6; 8 bases in between match TRBD1. The specimen was peripheral blood, collected on day 0 of MenACWY control vaccination. The origin of this receptor is an adult in good health. The CDR3 corresponds to CASSLGTGQVSPLHF. The DNA reads TGTGCCAGCAGCCTAGGGACAGGCCAGGTTTCACCCCTCCACTTT.